This TCR beta chain stems from a study of T cell repertoires in ileal Crohn's disease. Across the whole study: At surgery, 30% to 40% of patients smoked, with median disease duration 7.9 years. About half of patients got postoperative therapy: approximately twelve thiopurines, about 20 anti-TNF. Overall study results and limits: All patients with clonality above 26.8% had endoscopic recurrence.

In regard to this clone: What it binds is unknown.

TCRB immunosequencing input was five hundred nanograms of biopsy DNA per sample. Assay used: immunoSEQ multiplex PCR; TCRdb lists only in-frame clones, some missing. The sample carries tens of thousands of clones, about 81% recorded once. V was cut by 1 base and J by 10 bases, with 11 bases left in between. Looked up from germline, CDR1 is LNHNV and CDR2 is YYDKDF (reference sequence). The CDR3 contains 13 residues. The sequence derives from an adult with Crohn's disease. Sequences were obtained from ileal tissue. The chain couples TRBV15 to TRBJ2-1; D uncertain. The CDR3 nucleotides read TGTGCCACCAGCAGAGCCCGCTTTGAGGAGCAGTTCTTC. Translating gives CATSRARFEEQFF.